This entry lists 15 T cell receptor beta chains sequenced from one sample in a study of blood T cell repertoires in COVID-19. The data were produced by immunoSEQ multiplex PCR, yet TCRdb's version contains in-frame clones alone and is incomplete. Among 150,000 to 200,000 clones listed, about 80% were seen once. The sequenced sample consisted of peripheral blood. These receptors were taken from a human donor with acute or convalescent COVID-19. The donor label of this sample is uncertain.

This sequence joins TRBV3-1 (or the pseudogene TRBV3-2) and TRBJ1-1; tentatively, D is TRBD1 (5 bases). Germline V lookup: CDR1 LGHDT, CDR2 YNNKEL (reference sequence). This CDR3 is built from 13 residues. V lost 4 bases and J 1 base, leaving 7 bases between the germline ends. CDR3 residues: CASSPGKNTEAFF. The CDR3 DNA reads TGTGCCAGCAGCCCAGGGAAGAACACTGAAGCTTTCTTT.

The V call is TRBV2, the J call TRBJ2-1; 10 positions agree with TRBD2. Germline V gene data show CDR1 as SNHLY and CDR2 as FYNNEI. The CDR3 runs 15 residues. V gave up 6 bases and J gave up 3 bases; unmatched junction bases: 5. The DNA for the CDR3 is TGTGCCAGCAGCGAGCGGGAGGGGATCTACAATGAGCAGTTCTTC. Translating gives CASSEREGIYNEQFF. Full variable domain (missing parts from reference TRBV2 and TRBJ2-1): EPEVTQTPSHQVTQMGQEVILRCVPISNHLYFYWYRQILGQKVEFLVSFYNNEISEKSEIFDDQFSVERPDGSNFTLKIRSTKLEDSAMYFCASSEREGIYNEQFFGPGTRLTVL.

The chain joins TRBV3-1 (or the pseudogene TRBV3-2) to TRBJ2-4, with D uncertain. Germline V lookup: CDR1 LGHDT, CDR2 YNNKEL (reference sequence). V was pared by 5 bases and J by 12 bases, with 11 bases between. This CDR3 has 11 residues. The CDR3 region has the DNA TGTGCCAGCAGCATAGGCGGCCATCAGTACTTC. It translates to CASSIGGHQYF.

This clone was detected a few times. The rearrangement uses TRBV5-4 and TRBJ1-1, with D tentatively TRBD1 (5 bases). The V and J ends lost 4 bases and 1 base respectively, with 8 bases between them. CDR3 length: 13 amino acids. Germline lookup yields CDR1 SGHNT and CDR2 YYREEE (reference sequence). CDR3 nucleotide sequence: TGTGCCAGCAGCATAACAGGGAACACTGAAGCTTTCTTT. Amino acid sequence: CASSITGNTEAFF.

The chain joins TRBV30 to TRBJ1-2; tentative D call: TRBD1 (5 bases). V was cut by 3 bases and J by 4 bases, with 12 bases left in between. From germline, CDR1 is GTSNPN and CDR2 SVGIG (reference sequence). CDR3 length: 13 amino acids. DNA of the CDR3: TGTGCCTGGAGGCTAGGGGTGGGCTATGGCTACACCTTC. This translates into CAWRLGVGYGYTF.

The chain couples TRBV19 to TRBJ2-3, with D perhaps TRBD1 (7 bases). V was clipped by 3 bases and J by 11 bases, with 15 bases between them. This CDR3 spans 13 amino acids. Germline-derived CDR1 and CDR2 are LNHDA and SQIVND (reference sequence). CDR3 protein: CASSMPPGGKQYF. DNA for the CDR3: TGTGCCAGTAGTATGCCCCCAGGGGGGAAGCAGTATTTT. Full variable domain (missing parts from reference TRBV19 and TRBJ2-3): DGGITQSPKYLFRKEGQNVTLSCEQNLNHDAMYWYRQDPGQGLRLIYYSQIVNDFQKGDIAEGYSVSREKKESFPLTVTSAQKNPTAFYLCASSMPPGGKQYFGPGTRLTVL.

A word on this clone: A read error is possible here, since a much larger clone lies one base away. CDR3 loop: CASSPMTSGFSYEQYF. In DNA form, the CDR3 reads TGTGCCAGCAGCCCAATGACTAGCGGGTTCTCCTACGAGCAGTACTTC. J is TRBJ2-7 and V is TRBV9; 10 bases align to TRBD2. Trimming cost V 4 bases and J 0 bases; bases outside gene matches: 7. Germline V gene data show CDR1 as SGDLS and CDR2 as YYNGEE. The CDR3 spans 16 residues.

The chain uses TRBV7-3 and TRBJ2-4; D is perhaps TRBD1 (5 bases). Trimming took 0 bases from V and 8 from J, leaving 14 bases between them. The CDR3 consists of 15 residues. Germline-derived CDR1 and CDR2 are SGHTA and FQGTGA. The CDR3 sequence: CASSLTGKGPDIQYF. In DNA, the CDR3 is TGTGCCAGCAGCTTAACAGGAAAGGGGCCGGACATTCAGTACTTC. The variable domain in full, completed from reference TRBV7-3 and TRBJ2-4, reads GAGVSQTPSNKVTEKGKYVELRCDPISGHTALYWYRQSLGQGPEFLIYFQGTGAADDSGLPNDRFFAVRPEGSVSTLKIQRTERGDSAVYLCASSLTGKGPDIQYFGAGTRLSVL.

The chain has TRBV19 and TRBJ2-1; 13 bases are a match to TRBD2. V dropped 5 bases and J dropped 8; count of bases not matched to a gene: 6. CDR3 length: 15 residues. Germline V CDR1 and CDR2: LNHDA, SQIVND (reference sequence). Here the CDR3 DNA reads TGTGCCAGTAGTGCGACTAGCGGGAGGATCGATGAGCAGTTCTTC. It encodes CASSATSGRIDEQFF. The whole variable domain, remainder taken from reference TRBV19 and TRBJ2-1, is DGGITQSPKYLFRKEGQNVTLSCEQNLNHDAMYWYRQDPGQGLRLIYYSQIVNDFQKGDIAEGYSVSREKKESFPLTVTSAQKNPTAFYLCASSATSGRIDEQFFGPGTRLTVL.

The V gene is TRBV28, the J gene TRBJ2-3; D not resolved. The CDR3 runs to 14 residues. V lost 3 bases and J 1 base, leaving 8 bases between the germline ends. Germline CDR1 is MDHEN and CDR2 is SYDVKM. CDR3: CASSFVAGTDTQYF. The CDR3 DNA is TGTGCCAGCAGTTTTGTGGCAGGCACAGATACGCAGTATTTT.

The chain has TRBV19 and TRBJ1-5; no definite D call. Germline CDR1 LNHDA, CDR2 SQIVND (reference sequence). The length of the CDR3 is 14 residues. V was shortened by 5 bases and J by 3 bases, with 11 bases between the two germline ends. CDR3 loop: CASSPQNLNQPQHF. CDR3 sequence (DNA): TGTGCCAGTAGTCCCCAGAATCTCAATCAGCCCCAGCATTTT. The full variable domain, with the rest looked up from reference TRBV19 and TRBJ1-5, is DGGITQSPKYLFRKEGQNVTLSCEQNLNHDAMYWYRQDPGQGLRLIYYSQIVNDFQKGDIAEGYSVSREKKESFPLTVTSAQKNPTAFYLCASSPQNLNQPQHFGDGTRLSIL.

This clone has a single count. The gene calls are TRBV6-5 and TRBJ1-1; D is undetermined. The V end lost 5 bases, the J end lost 4 bases, and 11 bases lay between the germline ends. The CDR3 sequence is 13 residues long. CDR1 is MNHEY and CDR2 is SVGAGI in the germline V gene. CDR3 loop: CASSPWEGTEAFF. The CDR3 DNA reads as TGTGCCAGCAGTCCCTGGGAGGGCACTGAAGCTTTCTTT.

This clone was counted between two and nine times. The chain combines TRBV4-1 with TRBJ1-4, with 8 bases matching TRBD1. The germline V gene encodes CDR1 MGHRA and CDR2 YSYEKL. V was pared by 2 bases and J by 10 bases, with 15 bases of the junction left unmatched. The CDR3 has 17 residues. CDR3 residues: CASSQLTITGGTGKLFF. For the CDR3, the DNA is TGCGCCAGCAGCCAACTGACCATTACAGGGGGAACGGGAAAACTGTTTTTT.

The rearrangement uses TRBV11-2 and TRBJ1-1; weak D call: TRBD1 (5 bases). The CDR3 runs 13 residues. CDR1 SGHAT and CDR2 FQNNGV come from the germline V gene. Trimming removed 0 bases from V and 5 bases from J, with 7 bases in between. As DNA, the CDR3 is TGTGCCAGCAGCTTAGATCGGGGGACTGAAGCTTTCTTT. Translation gives CASSLDRGTEAFF.

This chain uses TRBV2 with TRBJ2-7; 12 nucleotides match TRBD1. The J segment lost 6 bases and the V segment lost 5 bases, leaving 5 bases of the junction unmatched. Germline CDR1 SNHLY, CDR2 FYNNEI. The CDR3 is made up of 14 amino acids. The CDR3 coding sequence is TGTGCCAGCAGTAGGGGACAGGGGGCGGTCGAGCAGTACTTC. Residues: CASSRGQGAVEQYF. Combining the CDR3 with reference TRBV2 and TRBJ2-7 gives the whole variable domain EPEVTQTPSHQVTQMGQEVILRCVPISNHLYFYWYRQILGQKVEFLVSFYNNEISEKSEIFDDQFSVERPDGSNFTLKIRSTKLEDSAMYFCASSRGQGAVEQYFGPGTRLTVT.